The TCR beta chain described here comes from a study of blood T cell repertoires in COVID-19. At the level of the study: The United States, Italy and Spain were the sources of the acute and convalescent COVID-19 samples. PBMCs, B-cell-depleted T cells, or T cells were the source of the cDNA or gDNA that made up the material.

The CDR3 covers 13 residues. Trimming pared 5 bases from V and 1 base from J, leaving 5 bases between. The germline CDR1 and CDR2 sequences are SGHTA and FQGNSA. Data came from immunoSEQ multiplex PCR; TCRdb stores just in-frame clones and leaves some out. The sample carries under 400,000 clones, 88% recorded once. Exposed enrollees encountered a COVID-19 case at some point within 2 weeks before study entry. Sequenced input: PBMCs or T cells enriched from blood (not recorded which). This TCR came from a woman aged 25 to 45 who had been exposed to COVID-19. V usage is TRBV7-2 and J usage is TRBJ1-4, with no clear D. In DNA, the CDR3 is TGTGCCAGCAGCCGCGGAACTAATGAAAAACTGTTTTTT. This gives the protein CASSRGTNEKLFF.